A selection of T cell receptor beta chains follows, all from one sample in a study of T cells after yellow fever vaccination. Using its own MiXCR run on the 5' RACE reads, TCRdb lists one record per CDR3 protein. The data hold 450,000 to 650,000 distinct CDR3 sequences, with approximately 13% observed a single time. The specimen comprised PBMCs, sampled on the day of the yellow fever booster vaccination. Receptors were obtained from a young man who received the YFV17D yellow fever vaccine. The CDR3 runs from the conserved cysteine through the conserved F or W. A D gene is named only where the DNA matches it firmly. Where a row states a size, it is once, few, many or the class of an expanded clone; other rows omit it.

V,size,D,J,CDR3,DNA
TRBV2,NA,NA,TRBJ2-7,CASSEEGASYEQYF,TGTGCCAGCAGTGAGGAGGGCGCCTCCTACGAGCAGTACTTC
TRBV5-1,few,NA,TRBJ2-1,CASSANSHNEQFF,TGCGCCAGCAGCGCTAATAGTCACAATGAGCAGTTCTTC
TRBV29-1,few,TRBD2,TRBJ2-1,CSGAGTSGYNEQFF,TGCAGCGGTGCCGGGACTAGCGGTTACAATGAGCAGTTCTTC
TRBV30,few,NA,TRBJ2-5,CAWSSDLTTQYF,TGTGCCTGGAGTTCAGATTTAACGACCCAGTACTTC
TRBV6-1,few,TRBD2,TRBJ2-1,CASSRLAGEAYNEQFF,TGTGCCAGCAGTAGACTAGCGGGAGAGGCCTACAATGAGCAGTTCTTC
TRBV4-2,many,TRBD1,TRBJ1-2,CASSHASTGGSGYTF,TGTGCCAGCAGCCATGCGTCGACAGGGGGCTCTGGCTACACCTTC
TRBV27,few,NA,TRBJ2-1,CASRVGAYNEQFF,TGTGCCAGCAGGGTGGGAGCGTACAATGAGCAGTTCTTC
TRBV7-3,few,TRBD2,TRBJ2-2,CASSSTGLLAGGTGELFF,TGTGCCAGCAGCTCCACCGGCTTACTAGCGGGAGGGACCGGGGAGCTGTTTTTT
TRBV19,NA,NA,TRBJ2-2,CASSYYQNTGELFF,TGTGCCAGTAGTTACTACCAGAACACCGGGGAGCTGTTTTTT
TRBV13,NA,TRBD1,TRBJ2-7,CASSLRMSGQISYEQYF,TGTGCCAGCAGCTTACGGATGTCGGGACAGATAAGCTACGAGCAGTACTTC
TRBV12-3/TRBV12-4,few,NA,TRBJ2-5,CASSLVQATQYF,TGTGCCAGCAGCCTGGTGCAGGCGACCCAGTACTTC
TRBV3-1,few,TRBD2,TRBJ2-1,CASSQNPGLAGRLNNEQFF,TGTGCCAGCAGCCAGAACCCGGGACTAGCGGGACGGCTAAACAATGAGCAGTTCTTC
TRBV5-1,NA,NA,TRBJ1-1,CASSREGDRNTEAFF,TGCGCCAGCAGCCGGGAAGGGGACCGGAACACTGAAGCTTTCTTT
TRBV9,NA,TRBD1,TRBJ2-7,CASSVGAGGPYEQYF,TGTGCCAGCAGCGTAGGGGCAGGGGGACCCTACGAGCAGTACTTC
TRBV29-1,NA,TRBD2,TRBJ2-3,CSVEGTRGDTQYF,TGCAGCGTTGAAGGGACTAGGGGAGATACGCAGTATTTT
TRBV5-1,few,NA,TRBJ1-6,CASSLDGARGIPLHF,TGCGCCAGCAGCTTGGACGGGGCCCGCGGGATTCCCCTCCACTTT
TRBV10-2,NA,TRBD2,TRBJ2-7,CASSRELGLAGGPPYEQYF,TGCGCCAGCAGTCGAGAACTTGGACTAGCGGGAGGGCCCCCCTACGAGCAGTACTTC
TRBV15,few,NA,TRBJ2-7,CATSSSWYEQYF,TGTGCCACCAGCAGCTCTTGGTACGAGCAGTACTTC
TRBV12-3/TRBV12-4,few,NA,TRBJ2-1,CASSLGGGLTGNEQFF,TGTGCCAGCAGTTTAGGGGGGGGGCTTACGGGCAATGAGCAGTTCTTC
TRBV7-9,NA,NA,TRBJ2-7,CASRSKGAYEQYF,TGTGCCAGCAGGAGTAAGGGGGCCTACGAGCAGTACTTC
TRBV30,NA,TRBD1,TRBJ1-2,CAWSKGAREFVSFDGYTF,TGTGCCTGGAGTAAGGGGGCCAGGGAATTTGTTTCGTTCGATGGCTACACCTTC
TRBV19,NA,NA,TRBJ2-1,CASSIPGHYNEQFF,TGTGCCAGTAGTATACCGGGACACTACAATGAGCAGTTCTTC
TRBV19,many,NA,TRBJ2-5,CASSGRQVLQETQYF,TGTGCCAGTAGTGGTCGTCAGGTCCTCCAAGAGACCCAGTACTTC
TRBV10-3,many,NA,TRBJ2-5,CAISEPLVTGRGQYF,TGTGCCATCAGTGAGCCTTTAGTTACCGGCCGAGGCCAGTACTTC
TRBV5-6,few,TRBD2,TRBJ2-2,CASSAPGLHTGELFF,TGTGCCAGCTCCGCCCCGGGACTACACACCGGGGAGCTGTTTTTT
TRBV18,few,NA,TRBJ1-4,CASSSRVGNEKLFF,TGTGCCAGCTCATCCAGGGTGGGAAATGAAAAACTGTTTTTT
TRBV6-2/TRBV6-3,few,TRBD1,TRBJ1-1,CASSPQGRTEAFF,TGTGCCAGCAGTCCACAGGGGAGGACTGAAGCTTTCTTT
TRBV14,NA,NA,TRBJ1-1,CASSQDETGWTEAFF,TGTGCCAGCAGCCAAGATGAAACAGGGTGGACTGAAGCTTTCTTT
TRBV12-3/TRBV12-4,NA,NA,TRBJ2-1,CASTVNPASHNEQFF,TGTGCCAGCACTGTTAATCCTGCTAGTCACAATGAGCAGTTCTTC
TRBV7-6,few,NA,TRBJ2-6,CASSPRARGPQLSGANVLTF,TGTGCCAGCAGCCCAAGAGCCCGGGGTCCCCAGCTCTCTGGGGCCAACGTCCTGACTTTC
TRBV5-1,NA,TRBD2,TRBJ2-2,CASSLERTSGRPDTGELFF,TGCGCCAGCAGCTTGGAAAGGACTAGCGGGAGGCCTGACACCGGGGAGCTGTTTTTT
TRBV14,NA,NA,TRBJ2-3,CASSQAVPPEDTQYF,TGTGCCAGCAGCCAAGCGGTGCCCCCTGAGGATACGCAGTATTTT
TRBV9,NA,NA,TRBJ2-1,CASSASWGVAESNEQFF,TGTGCCAGCAGCGCTTCATGGGGGGTAGCGGAATCCAATGAGCAGTTCTTC
TRBV6-1,NA,TRBD1,TRBJ2-7,CASSKTGTGRYEQYF,TGTGCCAGCAGTAAGACCGGGACAGGGCGCTACGAGCAGTACTTC
TRBV27,NA,TRBD1,TRBJ1-5,CASIGQGGPQHF,TGTGCCAGCATCGGACAGGGAGGTCCCCAGCATTTT
TRBV3-1,few,NA,TRBJ1-1,CASSQDRAAFF,TGTGCCAGCAGCCAAGATCGGGCGGCTTTCTTT
TRBV12-3/TRBV12-4,NA,TRBD1,TRBJ1-1,CASDQQGGYTEAFF,TGTGCCAGCGATCAACAGGGGGGGTACACTGAAGCTTTCTTT
TRBV20-1,NA,TRBD1,TRBJ1-2,CSARQGEAGYTF,TGCAGTGCTAGACAGGGGGAGGCTGGCTACACCTTC
TRBV14,NA,NA,TRBJ1-1,CASSAWGGTEAFF,TGTGCCAGCAGCGCCTGGGGGGGAACTGAAGCTTTCTTT
TRBV28,few,TRBD1,TRBJ1-6,CASRPKRQGAGYNSPLHF,TGTGCCAGCAGACCTAAAAGACAGGGGGCAGGATATAATTCACCCCTCCACTTT